This T cell receptor beta chain was identified during a study of T cells after yellow fever vaccination. Between the trimmed V and J ends, which lost 1 base and 3 bases, there was a span of 1 base. The CDR3 is 12 amino acids. From germline, CDR1 is SGHTA and CDR2 FQGTGA. This clonotype showed up many times. From the 5' RACE reads, TCRdb called clonotypes with MiXCR, one entry per CDR3 protein. Seen here are around 300,000 distinct CDR3 sequences, roughly 4.3% observed once, and the top ten hold around 23%. This specimen was PBMCs, taken 5 days after the yellow fever booster vaccination. The chain is built from TRBV7-3 and TRBJ2-1; D remains unclear. This clonotype was sampled from a man in his late teens or twenties who received the YFV17D yellow fever vaccine. CDR3 in DNA: TGTGCCAGCAGCTTAAACTACAATGAGCAGTTCTTC. Residues: CASSLNYNEQFF.